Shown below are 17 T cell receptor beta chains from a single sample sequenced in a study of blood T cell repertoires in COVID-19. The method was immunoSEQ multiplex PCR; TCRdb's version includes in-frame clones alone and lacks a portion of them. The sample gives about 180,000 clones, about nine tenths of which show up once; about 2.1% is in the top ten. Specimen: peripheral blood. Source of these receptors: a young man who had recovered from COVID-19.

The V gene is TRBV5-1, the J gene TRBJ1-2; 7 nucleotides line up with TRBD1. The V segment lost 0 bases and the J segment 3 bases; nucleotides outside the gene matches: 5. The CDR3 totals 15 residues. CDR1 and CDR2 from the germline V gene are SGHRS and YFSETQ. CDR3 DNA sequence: TGCGCCAGCAGCTTGGCCGGACAGGCGGACTATGGCTACACCTTC. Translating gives CASSLAGQADYGYTF.

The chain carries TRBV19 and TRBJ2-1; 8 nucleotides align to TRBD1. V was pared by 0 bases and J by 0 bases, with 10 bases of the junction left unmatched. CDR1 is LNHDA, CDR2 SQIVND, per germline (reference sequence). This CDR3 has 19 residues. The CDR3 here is CASSIEARQGPTSYNEQFF. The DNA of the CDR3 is TGTGCCAGTAGTATAGAAGCCCGACAGGGGCCCACCTCCTACAATGAGCAGTTCTTC.

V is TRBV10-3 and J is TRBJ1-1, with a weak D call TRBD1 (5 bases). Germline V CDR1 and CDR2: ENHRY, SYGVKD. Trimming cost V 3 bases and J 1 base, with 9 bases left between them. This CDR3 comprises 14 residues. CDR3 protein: CAISDTGRNTEAFF. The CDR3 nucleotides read TGTGCCATCAGTGATACAGGCAGGAACACTGAAGCTTTCTTT.

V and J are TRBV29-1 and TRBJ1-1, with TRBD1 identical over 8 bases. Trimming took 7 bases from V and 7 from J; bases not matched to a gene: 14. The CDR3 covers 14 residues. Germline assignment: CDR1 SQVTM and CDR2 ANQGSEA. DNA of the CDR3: TGCAGCGCACGGGACAGGCCCCAGGTTGGTGAAGCTTTCTTT. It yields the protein CSARDRPQVGEAFF. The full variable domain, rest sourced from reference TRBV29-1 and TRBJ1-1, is SAVISQKPSRDICQRGTSLTIQCQVDSQVTMMFWYRQQPGQSLTLIATANQGSEATYESGFVIDKFPISRPNLTFSTLTVSNMSPEDSSIYLCSARDRPQVGEAFFGQGTRLTVV.

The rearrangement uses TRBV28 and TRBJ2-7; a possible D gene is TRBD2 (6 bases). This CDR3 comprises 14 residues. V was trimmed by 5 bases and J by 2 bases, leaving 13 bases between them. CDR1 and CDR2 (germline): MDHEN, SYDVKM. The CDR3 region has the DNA TGTGCCAGCAGTCCCACCGGGACTCCCTACGAGCAGTACTTC. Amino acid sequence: CASSPTGTPYEQYF.

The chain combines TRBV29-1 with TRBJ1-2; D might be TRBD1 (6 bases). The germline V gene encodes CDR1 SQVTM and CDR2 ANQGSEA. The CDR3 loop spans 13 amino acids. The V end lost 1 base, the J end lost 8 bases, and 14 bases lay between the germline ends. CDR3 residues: CSVEGRGSLGYTF. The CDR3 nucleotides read TGCAGCGTTGAAGGCAGGGGCTCGTTGGGCTACACCTTC.

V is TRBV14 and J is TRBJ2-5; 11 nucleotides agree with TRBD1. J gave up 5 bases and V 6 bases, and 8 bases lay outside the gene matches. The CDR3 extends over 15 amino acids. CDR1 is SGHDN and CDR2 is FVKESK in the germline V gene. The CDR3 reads CASSRDRGVVETQYF. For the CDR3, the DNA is TGTGCCAGCAGTCGGGACAGGGGGGTTGTCGAGACCCAGTACTTC.

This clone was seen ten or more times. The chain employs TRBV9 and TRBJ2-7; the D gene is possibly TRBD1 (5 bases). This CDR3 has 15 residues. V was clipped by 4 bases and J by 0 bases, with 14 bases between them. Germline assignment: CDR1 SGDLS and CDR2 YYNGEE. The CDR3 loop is CASSTQVGASYEQYF. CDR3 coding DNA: TGTGCCAGCAGCACCCAGGTAGGGGCCTCCTACGAGCAGTACTTC.

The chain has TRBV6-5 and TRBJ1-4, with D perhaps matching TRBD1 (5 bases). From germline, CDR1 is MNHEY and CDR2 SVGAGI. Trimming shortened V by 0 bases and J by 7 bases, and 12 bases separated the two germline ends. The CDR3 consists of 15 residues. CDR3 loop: CASSYSPQGSEKLFF. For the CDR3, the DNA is TGTGCCAGCAGTTACTCGCCTCAGGGAAGTGAAAAACTGTTTTTT.

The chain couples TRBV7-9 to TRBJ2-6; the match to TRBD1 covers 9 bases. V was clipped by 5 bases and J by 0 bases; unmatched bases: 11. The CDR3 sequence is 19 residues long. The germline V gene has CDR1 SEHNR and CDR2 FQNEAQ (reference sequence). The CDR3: CASSHENRGLYSGANVLTF. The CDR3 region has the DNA TGTGCCAGCAGCCACGAGAACAGGGGGCTCTACTCTGGGGCCAACGTCCTGACTTTC.

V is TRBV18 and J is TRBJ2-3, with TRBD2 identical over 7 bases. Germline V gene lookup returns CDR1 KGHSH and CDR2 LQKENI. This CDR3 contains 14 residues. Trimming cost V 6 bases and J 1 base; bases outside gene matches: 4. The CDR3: CASSPLAGTDTQYF. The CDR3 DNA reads TGTGCCAGCTCTCCCCTAGCGGGCACAGATACGCAGTATTTT.

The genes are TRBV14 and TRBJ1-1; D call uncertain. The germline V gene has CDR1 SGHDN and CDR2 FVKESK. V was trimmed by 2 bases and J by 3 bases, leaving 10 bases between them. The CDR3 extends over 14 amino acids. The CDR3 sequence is CASSQLFPYTEAFF. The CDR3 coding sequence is TGTGCCAGCAGCCAACTATTTCCGTACACTGAAGCTTTCTTT.

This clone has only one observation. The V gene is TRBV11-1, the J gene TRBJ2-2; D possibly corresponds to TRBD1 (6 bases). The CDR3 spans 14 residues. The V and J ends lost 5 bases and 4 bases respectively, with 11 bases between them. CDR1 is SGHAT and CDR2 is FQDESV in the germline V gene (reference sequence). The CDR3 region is CASSLQGLTGELFF. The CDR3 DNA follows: TGTGCCAGCAGCCTGCAGGGGCTCACCGGGGAGCTGTTTTTT.

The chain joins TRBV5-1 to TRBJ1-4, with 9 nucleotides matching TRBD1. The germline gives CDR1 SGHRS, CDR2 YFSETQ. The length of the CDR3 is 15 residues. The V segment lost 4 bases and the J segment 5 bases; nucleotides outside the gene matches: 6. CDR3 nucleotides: TGCGCCAGCAGCGGGACAGGGCCTGGAAATGAAAAACTGTTTTTT. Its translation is CASSGTGPGNEKLFF.

CDR3 DNA: TGTGCCATCAAGGACAGGGCACTTAACAATGAGCAGTTCTTC. Protein product: CAIKDRALNNEQFF. The chain recombines TRBV10-3 with TRBJ2-1; 8 bases match TRBD1. The CDR3 is 14 residues long. The germline V gene has CDR1 ENHRY and CDR2 SYGVKD. Trimming took 7 bases from V and 5 from J; bases not matched to a gene: 7.

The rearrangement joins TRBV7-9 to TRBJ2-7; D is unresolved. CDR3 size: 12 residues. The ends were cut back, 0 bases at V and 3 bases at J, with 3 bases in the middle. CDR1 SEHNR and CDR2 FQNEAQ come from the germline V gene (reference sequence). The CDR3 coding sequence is TGTGCCAGCAGCTTAGCTCACTACGAGCAGTACTTC. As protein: CASSLAHYEQYF.

The CDR3 here is CASSQDPGGELTPGNTIYF. CDR3 bases: TGCGCCAGCAGCCAAGACCCAGGGGGCGAACTTACCCCTGGAAACACCATATATTTT. The V gene is TRBV4-1, the J gene TRBJ1-3; the match to TRBD1 covers 8 bases. The germline V gene encodes CDR1 MGHRA and CDR2 YSYEKL. CDR3 size: 19 residues. The J segment lost 2 bases and the V segment lost 0 bases, leaving 12 bases of the junction unmatched.